This is a list of T cell receptor beta chains from one sample in a study of T cell repertoires in cytomegalovirus infection. TCRdb independently ran MiXCR on the reads; one entry per CDR3 protein. The table shows roughly 180,000 distinct CDR3 sequences, with about 20% occurring only once. Their antigens remain unidentified. The specimen was CD8+ T cells from cultured PBMCs, collected from culture after CMV antigen stimulation. Every receptor here comes from a human donor in good health (CMV status not recorded). Some clones in this sample may be carry-over from other donors' samples. Both conserved end residues are part of each CDR3. D genes are given only for firm matches. Not every row has a clone size; where given, it reads once, few, many or a size class.

d_call,j_call,v_call,clone_size,cdr3_nt,cdr3_aa
TRBD1,TRBJ1-2,TRBV12-3/TRBV12-4,-,TGTGCCAGCAGTTTATTTACAGGGGGCGCGTTTTATGGTGGCTACACCTTC,CASSLFTGGAFYGGYTF
-,TRBJ2-3,TRBV7-9,few,TGTGCCAGCAGCTTGACCCCTGGGGGGGGGGCAGGAGATACGCAGTATTTT,CASSLTPGGGAGDTQYF
-,TRBJ2-5,TRBV7-2,-,TGTGCCAGCAGCCAGGGGCCGGCGTACCAAGAGACCCAGTACTTC,CASSQGPAYQETQYF
-,TRBJ1-2,TRBV7-7,few,TGTGCCAGCAGCCGATTGAGGGGAGGCTATGGCTACACCTTC,CASSRLRGGYGYTF
-,TRBJ1-5,TRBV7-6,many,TGTGCCAGCAGTACAAGGGACAATCAGCCCCAGCATTTT,CASSTRDNQPQHF
TRBD2,TRBJ2-1,TRBV7-8,many,TGTGCCAGCAGCTTGGCCCCAGCGGGGGGTTACAATGAGCAGTTCTTC,CASSLAPAGGYNEQFF
TRBD2,TRBJ2-3,TRBV7-3,few,TGTGCCAGCAGCTTAGGGACTAGCGGGCCCTATTGGAGAGATACGCAGTATTTT,CASSLGTSGPYWRDTQYF
-,TRBJ2-7,TRBV5-1,-,TGCGCCAGCGGGGACCGTGGACCCCTTGACGAGCAGTACTTC,CASGDRGPLDEQYF
-,TRBJ2-2,TRBV7-9,many,TGTGCCAGCAGCTTCCCAGCGAGCACCCCTAACACCGGGGAGCTGTTTTTT,CASSFPASTPNTGELFF
-,TRBJ2-2,TRBV6-1,few,TGTGCCAGCAGTGGGACAGTCACCGGGGAGCTGTTTTTT,CASSGTVTGELFF
TRBD1,TRBJ1-5,TRBV7-9,-,TGTGCCAGCAGCTCAGGGGGGGCAAGCAATCAGCCCCAGCATTTT,CASSSGGASNQPQHF
TRBD1,TRBJ1-5,TRBV6-5,-,TGTGCCAGCAGAACCTCCATCCGGGACAGGGGGCAGCCCCAGCATTTT,CASRTSIRDRGQPQHF
-,TRBJ2-7,TRBV7-6,-,TGTGCCAGCAGCTTAGAACCAGGGTTTTCCTACGAGCAGTACTTC,CASSLEPGFSYEQYF
TRBD1,TRBJ1-6,TRBV6-5,medium-sized,TGTGCCAGCAGTTACTCCGGGACAGGATCTTCACCCCTCCACTTT,CASSYSGTGSSPLHF
-,TRBJ2-3,TRBV5-3,few,TGTGCCAGCAGCTTGGGTCTAGTCTCAGATACGCAGTATTTT,CASSLGLVSDTQYF
-,TRBJ1-1,TRBV4-3,-,TGCGCCAGCAGCCAAGATCGGGGGCGGGTTGGGGCTTTCTTT,CASSQDRGRVGAFF
-,TRBJ2-3,TRBV7-9,-,TGTGCCAGCAGCTTAAGTATCAGCACAGATACGCAGTATTTT,CASSLSISTDTQYF
-,TRBJ2-4,TRBV27,-,TGTGCCAGCAGTTTAGGGGGGCTCGGCAAAAACATTCAGTACTTC,CASSLGGLGKNIQYF
TRBD1,TRBJ2-6,TRBV6-2/TRBV6-3,few,TGTGCCAGCAGTATGACAGGGAAGGTGAAGGCCAACGTCCTGACTTTC,CASSMTGKVKANVLTF
-,TRBJ1-1,TRBV12-3/TRBV12-4,-,TGTGCCAGCAGTCTACAGGGATTAGAAGCTTTCTTT,CASSLQGLEAFF
-,TRBJ1-1,TRBV27,few,TGTGCCAGCAGTTTGGGGGGGGAGCGAGCCGCTTTCTTT,CASSLGGERAAFF
-,TRBJ2-2,TRBV24-1,few,TGTGCCACCAGTGATCGTTGGAACACCGGGGAGCTGTTTTTT,CATSDRWNTGELFF
-,TRBJ1-1,TRBV7-9,-,TGTGCCAGCAGTCTTAGATGGGACATGAACACTGAAGCTTTCTTT,CASSLRWDMNTEAFF
-,TRBJ1-3,TRBV13,-,TGTGCCAGCAGCCCGGGACCGGGAGGAAACACCATATATTTT,CASSPGPGGNTIYF
-,TRBJ1-2,TRBV6-6,-,TGTGCCAGCAGGCAGGGCCCGGTGGGCTATGGCTACACCTTC,CASRQGPVGYGYTF
-,TRBJ2-7,TRBV29-1,-,TGCAGCGTTGAAGGGCTCGACCCTCCCTACGAGCAGTACTTC,CSVEGLDPPYEQYF
-,TRBJ1-1,TRBV7-9,-,TGTGCCAGCAGCCCTCCGGGGAGACTTACTGAAGCTTTCTTT,CASSPPGRLTEAFF
-,TRBJ2-2,TRBV6-2/TRBV6-3,few,TGTGCCAGCAGCCCACGGGTTTTTACCGGGGAGCTGTTTTTT,CASSPRVFTGELFF
-,TRBJ2-5,TRBV12-3/TRBV12-4,few,TGTGCCAGCAGTCTACCGGGGCTCGCGTTTTTTGAGACCCAGTACTTC,CASSLPGLAFFETQYF
-,TRBJ2-5,TRBV7-8,-,TGTGCCAGCAGCTTAGCGTTAGCAGACCAAGAGACCCAGTACTTC,CASSLALADQETQYF
-,TRBJ1-1,TRBV7-6,-,TGTGCCAGCGTGGGAAGAGGCACTGAAGCTTTCTTT,CASVGRGTEAFF
-,TRBJ2-5,TRBV28,few,TGTGCCAGCAGTTCCCCACAGGGGGGGGAAGAGACCCAGTACTTC,CASSSPQGGEETQYF
-,TRBJ1-2,TRBV6-6,few,TGTGCCAGCAGCACTGGCTATGGCTACACCTTC,CASSTGYGYTF
-,TRBJ2-1,TRBV7-9,few,TGTGCCAGCAGCTTAGGGGAAACGGAGCAGTTCTTC,CASSLGETEQFF
TRBD2,TRBJ2-2,TRBV4-3,-,TGCGCCAGCAGCACCACTAGCGGTCCCACCGGGGAGCTGTTTTTT,CASSTTSGPTGELFF
-,TRBJ2-1,TRBV4-1,once,TGCGCCAGCAGCCAGGCCCTCGGGTTCACCTACAATGAGCAGTTCTTC,CASSQALGFTYNEQFF
-,TRBJ1-2,TRBV12-3/TRBV12-4,few,TGTGCCAGCAGTTACGGGGCTGGCTACACCTTC,CASSYGAGYTF
-,TRBJ1-3,TRBV7-6,-,TGTGCCAGCAGCTTAAAGGGATCTGGAAACACCATATATTTT,CASSLKGSGNTIYF
-,TRBJ1-3,TRBV7-2,-,TGTGCCAGCAGCTTGGTAGGGGACTCTGGAAACACCATATATTTT,CASSLVGDSGNTIYF
TRBD1,TRBJ2-7,TRBV7-6,few,TGTGCCAGCAGCAACCCCACAGGGGGCGGAAAATACGAGCAGTACTTC,CASSNPTGGGKYEQYF